Below, 27 T cell receptor beta chains from the same sample are listed, as sequenced in a study of blood T cells in healthy people across ages. A second about 7 to 12 cycle PCR used barcoded and J-beta primers. TCRdb independently ran MiXCR on the 5' RACE reads; one entry per CDR3 protein. Here the sample spans about 1.4 million distinct CDR3 sequences, 55% to 75% being singletons. Sequencing input: blood. The receptors here all came from a man between 18 and 29 years old in good health.

Here the CDR3 reads CASSYTFGNGELFF. The CDR3 DNA reads as TGTGCCAGCAGTTACACGTTCGGGAACGGGGAGCTGTTTTTT. The chain uses TRBV6-5 and TRBJ2-2; a possible D gene is TRBD2 (5 bases). The germline V gene encodes CDR1 MNHEY and CDR2 SVGAGI. V was clipped by 2 bases and J by 7 bases, with 11 bases between them. The CDR3 is made up of 14 amino acids.

The chain carries TRBV20-1 and TRBJ2-7; TRBD2 might be the D (6 bases). Germline lookup yields CDR1 DFQATT and CDR2 SNEGSKA (reference sequence). V lost 6 bases and J lost 3, with 15 bases in between. This CDR3 is built from 13 residues. Here the CDR3 reads CSAKPSGVYEQYF. The CDR3 DNA sequence: TGCAGTGCCAAGCCCTCGGGGGTCTACGAGCAGTACTTC.

This chain uses TRBV6-2 or TRBV6-3 with TRBJ2-5; tentative D call: TRBD1 (5 bases). The V gene's germline CDR1 is MNHEY and CDR2 SVGEGT. V lost 7 bases and J 3 bases, leaving 15 bases between the germline ends. The CDR3 spans 14 residues. The CDR3 sequence: CASTLSGAEETQYF. DNA for the CDR3: TGTGCCAGCACCCTGTCTGGGGCCGAAGAGACCCAGTACTTC.

This rearrangement joins TRBV20-1 to TRBJ2-7; 8 nucleotides match TRBD2. CDR3 length equals 14 residues. Germline V gives CDR1 DFQATT, CDR2 SNEGSKA (reference sequence). V lost 0 bases to trimming and J lost 4 bases; unmatched junction nucleotides: 5. CDR3 sequence: CSARDGERGYEQYF. CDR3 sequence (DNA): TGCAGTGCTAGAGATGGGGAGCGGGGGTACGAGCAGTACTTC.

Worth noting for this clonotype: One end of the junction fails to match germline, which may point to a read error. The chain links TRBV12-3 or TRBV12-4 to TRBJ2-1; 10 positions agree with TRBD1. The CDR3 is 17 residues long. This CDR3 is CASSAPWRQGAYNKQFF. In DNA, the CDR3 is TGTGCCAGCAGTGCACCTTGGCGACAGGGGGCCTACAATAAGCAGTTCTTC.

This rearrangement joins TRBV9 to TRBJ2-4; D is unclear. TRBJ2-7 matches the DNA end more closely, so the J call is doubtful. The CDR3 is 14 residues long. Per germline, CDR1 SGDLS and CDR2 YYNGEE. The CDR3, as DNA: TGTGCCAGCAGCGTAGCTGGCCAGATCTACGAGCAGTACTTC. This codes for CASSVAGQIYEQYF.

The V call is TRBV10-3, the J call TRBJ2-3, with 8 bases fitting TRBD1. The germline V gene encodes CDR1 ENHRY and CDR2 SYGVKD. Losses at the gene ends were 4 bases for V and 4 bases for J; bases not matched to a gene: 13. This CDR3 comprises 17 residues. As DNA, the CDR3 is TGTGCCATCAGTGCCGATCAGGGGGCTGTGGGGGCAGATACGCAGTATTTT. This codes for CAISADQGAVGADTQYF.

This rearrangement joins TRBV6-5 to TRBJ1-5, with TRBD1 as a possible D gene (5 bases). CDR1 and CDR2 from the germline V gene are MNHEY and SVGAGI. V gave up 2 bases and J gave up 4 bases, with 15 bases separating them. The CDR3 runs 16 residues. The CDR3 loop reads CASSYSSLGTNQPQHF. The CDR3 DNA is TGTGCCAGCAGTTACAGCTCCCTCGGGACGAATCAGCCCCAGCATTTT.

CDR3 in DNA: TGTGCCAGCCACGGAGCCCTAGGTTGGGGCTACACCTTC. Its protein product is CASHGALGWGYTF. The gene calls are TRBV6-2 or TRBV6-3 and TRBJ1-2; D remains unclear. Germline lookup yields CDR1 MNHEY and CDR2 SVGEGT. V shed 8 bases and J shed 8 bases, with 18 bases lying between them. CDR3 length: 13 amino acids.

The rearrangement uses TRBV29-1 and TRBJ2-7, with TRBD2 matching 8 bases. J gave up 4 bases and V 4 bases, and 12 bases lay outside the gene matches. The CDR3 contains 15 residues. CDR1 is SQVTM, CDR2 ANQGSEA, per germline. CDR3 protein: CSVGPIGGEKYEQYF. Written as DNA, the CDR3 is TGCAGCGTTGGACCCATCGGGGGGGAAAAGTACGAGCAGTACTTC.

In this sample, this clonotype turned up a few times. This rearrangement joins TRBV6-5 to TRBJ2-7, with TRBD2 as a possible D gene (5 bases). V was pared by 6 bases and J by 0 bases, with 18 bases between. This CDR3 region has 16 residues. Germline assignment: CDR1 MNHEY and CDR2 SVGAGI. CDR3 nucleotide sequence: TGTGCCAGCAGCTCCCTCTGGGAGCGGAACTCCTACGAGCAGTACTTC. Its translation is CASSSLWERNSYEQYF.

The V call is TRBV19, the J call TRBJ1-6; 9 bases match TRBD1. CDR1 is LNHDA and CDR2 is SQIVND in the germline V gene (reference sequence). V lost 7 bases, J lost 10 bases, and 8 bases stayed unmatched. This CDR3 has 14 amino acids. The CDR3 is CASKGTGKDSPLHF. The CDR3 nucleotides read TGTGCCAGTAAAGGGACAGGGAAGGACTCACCCCTCCACTTT.

The V and J genes are TRBV4-1 and TRBJ2-7; 8 nucleotides agree with TRBD1. Per the germline V gene, CDR1 is MGHRA and CDR2 is YSYEKL. The junction had 4 bases not matched to a gene; V was cut back by 1 base and J by 5 bases. The CDR3 has 14 amino acids. The CDR3: CASSQVSGGHEQYF. CDR3 bases: TGCGCCAGCAGCCAAGTTTCAGGGGGCCACGAGCAGTACTTC.

This clonotype was counted between two and nine times. The V call is TRBV12-3 or TRBV12-4, the J call TRBJ2-7, with D perhaps matching TRBD1 (6 bases). The CDR3 is made up of 13 amino acids. Trimming pared 6 bases from V and 3 bases from J, leaving 12 bases between. CDR3 in amino acids: CASRNREIYEQYF. The CDR3 DNA sequence: TGTGCCAGCAGAAACAGGGAAATCTACGAGCAGTACTTC.

The chain recombines TRBV5-1 with TRBJ2-3; 9 positions agree with TRBD2. The CDR3 sequence is 16 residues long. Looked up from germline, CDR1 is SGHRS and CDR2 is YFSETQ. Trimming took 4 bases from V and 3 from J; bases not matched to a gene: 9. CDR3 DNA: TGCGCCAGCAGCCCAAGACTAGCGGTCGGAACAGATACGCAGTATTTT. Translating it yields CASSPRLAVGTDTQYF.

The table lists this clonotype with a few counts. The chain employs TRBV7-2 and TRBJ2-2, with D possibly being TRBD1 (5 bases). This CDR3 is built from 17 residues. The V gene lost 0 bases and the J gene lost 0 bases, with 11 bases spanning the gap. CDR1 SGHTA and CDR2 FQGNSA come from the germline V gene. The CDR3 DNA follows: TGTGCCAGCAGCTTAGCGGACCTACAGGCGAACACCGGGGAGCTGTTTTTT. This translates into CASSLADLQANTGELFF.

This chain links TRBV5-1 with TRBJ2-1; D is perhaps TRBD2 (6 bases). Germline V lookup: CDR1 SGHRS, CDR2 YFSETQ. The CDR3 totals 15 residues. V lost 7 bases and J lost 3, with 17 bases in between. The CDR3 DNA follows: TGCGCCAGCTCCTACCGGGACTCCGGCTACAATGAGCAGTTCTTC. Protein product: CASSYRDSGYNEQFF.

This clonotype was seen at least ten times. This rearrangement joins TRBV2 to TRBJ2-7; D remains unclear. Germline lookup yields CDR1 SNHLY and CDR2 FYNNEI. Trimming stripped 6 bases from V and 2 bases from J, with 2 bases between. The CDR3 is 10 residues long. CDR3 sequence: CASSTYEQYF. The CDR3, as DNA: TGTGCCAGCAGCACCTACGAGCAGTACTTC.

The chain is built from TRBV20-1 and TRBJ2-4; 7 bases are shared with TRBD2. The J call is uncertain, as TRBJ2-7 better fits the DNA end. The CDR3 totals 15 residues. Per the germline V gene, CDR1 is DFQATT and CDR2 is SNEGSKA (reference sequence). The CDR3 DNA sequence: TGCAGTGCTAGTGCTGTCAGCGGGGCCTCCTACGAGCAGTACTTC. The encoded protein is CSASAVSGASYEQYF.

The chain is built from TRBV20-1 and TRBJ1-6; possibly TRBD1 for D (5 bases). Between the trimmed V and J ends, which lost 1 base and 6 bases, there was a span of 13 bases. The CDR3 is 15 residues long. The germline CDR1 and CDR2 sequences are DFQATT and SNEGSKA (reference sequence). Written as DNA, the CDR3 is TGCAGTGCTAGAGCTGGGGGTTCCGTTAATTCACCCCTCCACTTT. Translated, it gives CSARAGGSVNSPLHF.

The sample holds many counts of this clonotype. V and J are TRBV4-2 and TRBJ2-3; unclear D gene. V was shortened by 0 bases and J by 2 bases, with 6 bases between the two germline ends. The length of the CDR3 is 14 residues. The germline V gene encodes CDR1 LGHNA and CDR2 YNFKEQ. Here the CDR3 reads CASSQDPNTDTQYF. The CDR3 bases are TGTGCCAGCAGCCAAGATCCGAACACAGATACGCAGTATTTT.

J is TRBJ2-1 and V is TRBV4-1; 9 bases fit TRBD2. The CDR3 extends over 15 amino acids. V was clipped by 3 bases and J by 6 bases; unmatched bases: 6. In germline, CDR1 is MGHRA, CDR2 YSYEKL. The CDR3: CASSHLAGAFNEQFF. CDR3 coding DNA: TGCGCCAGCAGCCACTTAGCGGGAGCGTTCAATGAGCAGTTCTTC.

In this sample, this clonotype turned up once. This rearrangement joins TRBV2 to TRBJ2-7; TRBD1 matches at 7 bases. V shed 6 bases and J 7 bases; nucleotides not matched to a gene: 9. This CDR3 is 13 amino acids long. Germline loops: CDR1 SNHLY, CDR2 FYNNEI. CDR3 sequence: CASRLARGNEQYF. CDR3 in DNA: TGTGCCAGCAGATTAGCCAGGGGGAATGAGCAGTACTTC. Combining the CDR3 with reference TRBV2 and TRBJ2-7 gives the whole variable domain EPEVTQTPSHQVTQMGQEVILRCVPISNHLYFYWYRQILGQKVEFLVSFYNNEISEKSEIFDDQFSVERPDGSNFTLKIRSTKLEDSAMYFCASRLARGNEQYFGPGTRLTVT.

This chain links TRBV3-1 with TRBJ1-2; possibly TRBD1 for D (5 bases). V was shortened by 0 bases and J by 7 bases, with 15 bases between the two germline ends. This CDR3 spans 15 amino acids. Germline V gene data show CDR1 as LGHDT and CDR2 as YNNKEL (reference sequence). The CDR3 DNA follows: TGTGCCAGCAGCCAAGACGAACGACAGTTCGGTGGCTACACCTTC. This encodes CASSQDERQFGGYTF.

CDR3 in DNA: TGTGCCAGCAGCCAGATCCTCGGGGGTTCCAATGAGCAGTTCTTC. Translating gives CASSQILGGSNEQFF. This rearrangement joins TRBV4-2 to TRBJ2-1; D is possibly TRBD2 (6 bases). The germline V gene encodes CDR1 LGHNA and CDR2 YNFKEQ. V was pared by 3 bases and J by 6 bases, with 15 bases between. There are 15 residues in the CDR3.

The chain combines TRBV20-1 with TRBJ1-1; D might be TRBD1 (6 bases). In germline, CDR1 is DFQATT, CDR2 SNEGSKA (reference sequence). Trimming stripped 5 bases from V and 0 bases from J, with 16 bases between. This CDR3 has 15 amino acids. CDR3 coding DNA: TGCAGTGCTGCCAGGGGCGATGGAATGAACACTGAAGCTTTCTTT. Translation: CSAARGDGMNTEAFF.

The genes are TRBV10-2 and TRBJ2-3; D is undetermined. The CDR3 has 14 amino acids. V lost 2 bases and J lost 3, with 9 bases in between. CDR1 and CDR2 (germline): WSHSY, SAAADI. CDR3 protein: CASSEGFVTDTQYF. The CDR3 DNA sequence: TGCGCCAGCAGTGAGGGGTTCGTTACAGATACGCAGTATTTT.